The T cell receptor beta chain described here comes from a study of CD8+ T cells in alopecia areata. Study-wide background: Oral tofacitinib (5 to 10 mg twice daily) was administered to treated patients. Study findings and constraints: Greater clonality was observed in lesional scalp samples, especially alopecia totalis/universalis, versus normal scalp. Mice gave a clearer picture of TCR sharing than patients did, possibly for HLA-related reasons.

Sorting of CD4+ and CD8+ T cells was performed on PBMCs. On this clone itself: Its target is not known.

V was pared by 4 bases and J by 0 bases, with 6 bases of the junction left unmatched. The CDR3 consists of 16 residues. Germline V gene lookup returns CDR1 SGDLS and CDR2 YYNGEE. Extraction of RNA preceded its reverse transcription into cDNA, which served as the sequencing template. Produced via immunoSEQ multiplex PCR; TCRdb's table is partial and in-frame only. The data show some 120,000 clones, roughly 61% seen once. The sequences come from CD4+ T cells sorted from blood, collected at week 0. The chain employs TRBV9 and TRBJ2-3, with 9 nucleotides matching TRBD2. This receptor was taken from a human donor with alopecia areata. The CDR3 DNA reads as TGTGCCAGCAGCCCTAGCGGGAAAACTAGCACAGATACGCAGTATTTT. Translated: CASSPSGKTSTDTQYF.